This is a list of T cell receptor beta chains from one sample in a study of T cell changes during pregnancy in multiple sclerosis. Only in-frame clones appear in the TCRdb table, and some are missing; sequencing was by immunoSEQ multiplex PCR. The sample yields 38,000 or so clones, more than 90% seen once. The sequences come from peripheral blood, collected before pregnancy. Every receptor here comes from a female donor with multiple sclerosis, enrolled in a pregnancy study. Each CDR3 is given with its conserved first and last residue. The order of the fields is clone size, D gene, J gene, V gene, CDR3 protein, CDR3 DNA. A D gene is named only where the DNA matches it firmly. For some rows the clone size is stated as once, few or many, or as a class when expanded; others skip it.

>.|TRBD2|TRBJ2-7|TRBV9
CASSVATSGIYEQYF
TGTGCCAGCAGCGTAGCAACTAGCGGGATTTACGAGCAGTACTTC
>.|.|TRBJ2-5|TRBV5-8
CASSLGTAGSGAETQYF
TGTGCCAGCAGCTTGGGGACTGCCGGGAGCGGCGCGGAGACCCAGTACTTC
>.|TRBD1|TRBJ2-7|TRBV5-1
CASSPTGTGAYEQYF
TGCGCCAGCAGCCCCACCGGGACAGGAGCCTACGAGCAGTACTTC
>once|TRBD1|TRBJ2-7|TRBV6-6
CASSRRGRSGYEQYF
TGTGCCAGCAGCCGTAGGGGGCGGTCAGGCTACGAGCAGTACTTC
>.|.|TRBJ2-5|TRBV2
CASSEDEGRETQYF
TGTGCCAGCAGTGAAGACGAGGGCAGGGAGACCCAGTACTTC
>.|.|TRBJ2-3|TRBV14
CASSRGGSEGTDTQYF
TGTGCCAGCAGCCGAGGGGGAAGTGAGGGCACAGATACGCAGTATTTT
>.|.|TRBJ2-1|TRBV30
CAWSLLAPYNEQFF
TGTGCCTGGAGTTTACTAGCCCCCTACAATGAGCAGTTCTTC
>.|.|TRBJ1-2|TRBV7-9
CASSSDRSNYGYTF
TGTGCCAGCAGCAGCGACAGATCTAACTATGGCTACACCTTC
>.|.|TRBJ1-5|TRBV2
CASRNGRDNQPQHF
TGTGCCAGCAGGAATGGCAGGGATAATCAGCCCCAGCATTTT
>.|TRBD1|TRBJ2-5|TRBV18
CASSPRFMAGGQQETQYF
TGTGCCAGCTCACCACGGTTTATGGCAGGGGGCCAGCAAGAGACCCAGTACTTC
>.|TRBD1|TRBJ2-3|TRBV6-4
CASSPGQATDTQYF
TGTGCCAGCAGTCCGGGACAGGCCACAGATACGCAGTATTTT
>.|.|TRBJ1-1|TRBV7-4
CASSLAFWGGRNTEAFF
TGTGCCAGCAGCTTAGCGTTCTGGGGGGGAAGGAACACTGAAGCTTTCTTT
>.|.|TRBJ1-1|TRBV6-6
CASVLFGVRDTEAFF
TGTGCCAGCGTACTCTTTGGAGTGCGCGACACTGAAGCTTTCTTT
>once|TRBD1|TRBJ2-7|TRBV18
CASSLRDRGHYEQYF
TGTGCCAGCTCATTACGGGACAGGGGGCACTACGAGCAGTACTTC
>.|TRBD2|TRBJ2-3|TRBV7-9
CASSFRLAETTDTQYF
TGTGCCAGCAGCTTCCGACTAGCGGAGACCACAGATACGCAGTATTTT
>once|.|TRBJ1-2|TRBV7-8
CASSRFSATGFRGYTF
TGTGCCAGCAGCAGATTCAGCGCCACGGGGTTTAGGGGCTACACCTTC
>.|TRBD2|TRBJ2-3|TRBV7-9
CASSWGLAGEYF
TGTGCCAGCAGCTGGGGACTAGCGGGAGAGTATTTT
>.|.|TRBJ2-3|TRBV27
CASSLPRGGADTQYF
TGTGCCAGCAGTTTGCCCCGAGGAGGGGCAGATACGCAGTATTTT
>.|.|TRBJ1-2|TRBV4-3
CASSQDLRTAVNYGYTF
TGCGCCAGCAGCCAAGATCTTAGGACAGCCGTTAACTATGGCTACACCTTC
>once|.|TRBJ1-2|TRBV7-2
CASSPHPGGVGTF
TGTGCCAGCAGCCCACACCCCGGGGGGGTAGGCACCTTC
>.|TRBD1|TRBJ2-1|TRBV27
CASSAYGTGSSYNEQFF
TGTGCCAGCAGTGCCTACGGGACAGGGAGCTCCTACAATGAGCAGTTCTTC
>.|.|TRBJ2-7|TRBV19
CASSIAPSRPYEQYF
TGTGCCAGTAGTATAGCCCCGAGTCGTCCCTACGAGCAGTACTTC
>.|TRBD2|TRBJ2-7|TRBV4-1
CASSPLAGESYEQYF
TGCGCCAGCAGCCCCCTAGCGGGAGAGTCCTACGAGCAGTACTTC
>.|TRBD1|TRBJ2-7|TRBV29-1
CSVRQGEFSYEQYF
TGCAGCGTTCGGCAGGGGGAATTTTCCTACGAGCAGTACTTC
>.|TRBD1|TRBJ2-3|TRBV6-4
CASSGTGATDTQYF
TGTGCCAGCAGTGGGACAGGGGCCACAGATACGCAGTATTTT
>.|.|TRBJ1-2|TRBV19
CASSTQRGSNGYTF
TGTGCCAGTAGTACCCAGCGGGGTTCGAACGGCTACACCTTC
>.|.|TRBJ2-5|TRBV4-2
CASSQEALQETQYF
TGTGCCAGCAGCCAAGAGGCATTACAAGAGACCCAGTACTTC
>.|.|TRBJ2-7|TRBV7-2
CASSFMGVYEQYF
TGTGCCAGCAGCTTTATGGGAGTCTACGAGCAGTACTTC
>.|.|TRBJ2-1|TRBV27
CASSFAGTLTNEQFF
TGTGCCAGCAGTTTCGCCGGGACTCTCACGAATGAGCAGTTCTTC
>.|TRBD1|TRBJ2-7|TRBV7-2
CASSWGRGYEQYF
TGTGCCAGCAGCTGGGGCAGGGGGTACGAGCAGTACTTC
>.|.|TRBJ2-1|TRBV6-1
CASLLGGSKNEQFF
TGTGCCAGCTTACTGGGGGGTTCCAAGAATGAGCAGTTCTTC
>few|.|TRBJ2-1|TRBV19
CATSGISYNEQFF
TGTGCTACATCAGGCATCTCCTACAATGAGCAGTTCTTC
>few|TRBD1|TRBJ1-1|TRBV29-1
CSVDPQTPGGTEAFF
TGCAGCGTTGACCCCCAAACGCCAGGGGGCACTGAAGCTTTCTTT
>.|.|TRBJ2-3|TRBV7-6
CASSLGGQGNTDTQYF
TGTGCCAGCAGCTTAGGGGGGCAGGGGAACACAGATACGCAGTATTTT
>.|TRBD1|TRBJ1-1|TRBV5-6
CASSLGDSLTEAFF
TGTGCCAGCAGCTTGGGGGACAGTTTGACTGAAGCTTTCTTT
>.|.|TRBJ1-2|TRBV10-3
CAISEYGEEGYTF
TGTGCCATCAGCGAGTACGGGGAAGAGGGCTACACCTTC
>.|.|TRBJ1-4|TRBV28
CASSLREKLFF
TGTGCCAGCAGTTTACGGGAAAAACTGTTTTTT
>.|TRBD2|TRBJ2-1|TRBV12-5
CASGLRLAGDNEQFF
TGTGCTAGTGGTTTGAGACTAGCGGGAGACAATGAGCAGTTCTTC
>.|.|TRBJ1-1|TRBV12-1
CASSQGARGTEAFF
TGTGCCAGCTCCCAGGGGGCGAGGGGCACTGAAGCTTTCTTT
>.|TRBD1|TRBJ2-7|TRBV6-1
CASSPRTGGYEQYF
TGTGCCAGCAGTCCCCGGACAGGGGGCTACGAGCAGTACTTC